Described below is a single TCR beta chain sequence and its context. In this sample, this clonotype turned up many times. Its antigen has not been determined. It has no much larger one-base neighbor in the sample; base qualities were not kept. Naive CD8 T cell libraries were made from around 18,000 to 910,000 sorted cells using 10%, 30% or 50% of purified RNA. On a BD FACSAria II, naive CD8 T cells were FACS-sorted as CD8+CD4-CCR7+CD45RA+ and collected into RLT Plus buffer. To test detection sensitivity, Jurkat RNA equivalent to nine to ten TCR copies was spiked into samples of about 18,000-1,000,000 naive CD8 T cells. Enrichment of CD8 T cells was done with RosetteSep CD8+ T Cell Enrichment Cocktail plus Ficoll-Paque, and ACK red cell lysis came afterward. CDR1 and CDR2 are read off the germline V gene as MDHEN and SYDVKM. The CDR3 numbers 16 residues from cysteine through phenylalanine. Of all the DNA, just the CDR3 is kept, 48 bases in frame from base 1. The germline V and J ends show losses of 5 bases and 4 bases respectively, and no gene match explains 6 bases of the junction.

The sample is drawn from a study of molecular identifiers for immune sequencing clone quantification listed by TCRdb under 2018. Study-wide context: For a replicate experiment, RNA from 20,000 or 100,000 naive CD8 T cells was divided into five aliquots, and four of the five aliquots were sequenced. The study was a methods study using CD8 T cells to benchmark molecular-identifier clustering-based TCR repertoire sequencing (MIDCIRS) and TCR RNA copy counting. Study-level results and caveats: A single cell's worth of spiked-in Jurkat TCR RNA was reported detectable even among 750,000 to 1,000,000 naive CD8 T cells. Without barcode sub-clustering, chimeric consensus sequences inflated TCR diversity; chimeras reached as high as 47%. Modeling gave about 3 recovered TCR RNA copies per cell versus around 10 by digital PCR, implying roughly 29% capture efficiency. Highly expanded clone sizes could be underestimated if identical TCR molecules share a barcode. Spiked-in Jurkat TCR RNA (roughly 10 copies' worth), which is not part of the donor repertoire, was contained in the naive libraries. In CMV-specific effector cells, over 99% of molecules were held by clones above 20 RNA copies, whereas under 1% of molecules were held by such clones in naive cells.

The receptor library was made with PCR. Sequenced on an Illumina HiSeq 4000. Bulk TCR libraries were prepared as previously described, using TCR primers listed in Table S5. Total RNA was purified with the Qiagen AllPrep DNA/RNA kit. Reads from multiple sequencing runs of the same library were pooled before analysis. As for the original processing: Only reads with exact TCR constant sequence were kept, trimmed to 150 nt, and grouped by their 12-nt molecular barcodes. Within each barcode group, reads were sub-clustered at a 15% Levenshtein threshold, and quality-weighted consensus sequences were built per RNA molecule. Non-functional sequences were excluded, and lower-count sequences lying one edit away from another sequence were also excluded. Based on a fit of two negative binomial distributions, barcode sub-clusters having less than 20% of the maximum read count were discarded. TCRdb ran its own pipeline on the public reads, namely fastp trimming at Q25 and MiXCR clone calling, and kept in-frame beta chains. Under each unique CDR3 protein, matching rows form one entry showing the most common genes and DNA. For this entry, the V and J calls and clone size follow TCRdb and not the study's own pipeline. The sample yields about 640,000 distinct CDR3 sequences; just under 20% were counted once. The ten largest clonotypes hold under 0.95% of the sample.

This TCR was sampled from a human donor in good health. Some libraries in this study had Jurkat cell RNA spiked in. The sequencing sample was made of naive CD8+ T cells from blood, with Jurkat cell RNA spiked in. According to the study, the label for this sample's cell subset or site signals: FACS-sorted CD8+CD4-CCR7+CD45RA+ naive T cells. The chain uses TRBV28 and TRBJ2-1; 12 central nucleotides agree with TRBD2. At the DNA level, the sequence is TGTGCCAGCAGTCTCCCCGGGACTAGCGGGTACAATGAGCAGTTCTTC. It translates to CASSLPGTSGYNEQFF.